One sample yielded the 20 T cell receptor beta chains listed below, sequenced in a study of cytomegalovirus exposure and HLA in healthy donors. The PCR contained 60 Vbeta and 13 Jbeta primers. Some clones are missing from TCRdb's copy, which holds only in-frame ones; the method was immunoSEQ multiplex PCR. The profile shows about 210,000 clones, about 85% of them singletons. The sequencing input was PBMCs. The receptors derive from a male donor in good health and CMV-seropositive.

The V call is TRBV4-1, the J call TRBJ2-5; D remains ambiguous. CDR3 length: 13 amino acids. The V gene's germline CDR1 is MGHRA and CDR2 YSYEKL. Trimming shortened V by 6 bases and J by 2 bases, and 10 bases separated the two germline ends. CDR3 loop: CASSLTEQETQYF. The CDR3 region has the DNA TGCGCCAGCAGTCTGACGGAGCAAGAGACCCAGTACTTC.

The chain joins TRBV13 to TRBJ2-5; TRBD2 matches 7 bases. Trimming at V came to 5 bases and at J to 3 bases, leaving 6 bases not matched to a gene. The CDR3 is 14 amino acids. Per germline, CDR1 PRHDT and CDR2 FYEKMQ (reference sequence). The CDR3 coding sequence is TGTGCCAGCAGCCAAGTGGGGGGGGAAGAGACCCAGTACTTC. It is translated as CASSQVGGEETQYF. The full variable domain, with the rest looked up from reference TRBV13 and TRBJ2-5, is AAGVIQSPRHLIKEKRETATLKCYPIPRHDTVYWYQQGPGQDPQFLISFYEKMQSDKGSIPDRFSAQQFSDYHSELNMSSLELGDSALYFCASSQVGGEETQYFGPGTRLLVL.

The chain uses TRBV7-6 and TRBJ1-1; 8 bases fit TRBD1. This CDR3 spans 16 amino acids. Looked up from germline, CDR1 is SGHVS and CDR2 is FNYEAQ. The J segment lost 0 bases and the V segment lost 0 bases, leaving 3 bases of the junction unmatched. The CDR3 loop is CASSLAMGQVNTEAFF. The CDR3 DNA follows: TGTGCCAGCAGCTTAGCTATGGGACAGGTGAACACTGAAGCTTTCTTT.

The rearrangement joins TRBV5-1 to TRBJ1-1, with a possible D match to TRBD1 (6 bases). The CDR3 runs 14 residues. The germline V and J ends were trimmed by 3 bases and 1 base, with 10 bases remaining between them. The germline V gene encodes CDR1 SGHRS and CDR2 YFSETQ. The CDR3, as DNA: TGCGCCAGCAGCTACCGGGACAAGAACACTGAAGCTTTCTTT. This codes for CASSYRDKNTEAFF.

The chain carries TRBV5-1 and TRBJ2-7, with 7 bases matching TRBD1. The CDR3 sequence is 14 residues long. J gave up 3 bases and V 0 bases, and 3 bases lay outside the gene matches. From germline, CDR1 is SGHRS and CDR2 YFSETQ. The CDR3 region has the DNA TGCGCCAGCAGCTTGGACAGGGGAAACTACGAGCAGTACTTC. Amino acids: CASSLDRGNYEQYF.

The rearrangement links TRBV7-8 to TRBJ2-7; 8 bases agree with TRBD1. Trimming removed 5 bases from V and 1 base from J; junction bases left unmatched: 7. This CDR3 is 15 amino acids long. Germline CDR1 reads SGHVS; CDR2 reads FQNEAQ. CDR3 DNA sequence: TGTGCCAGCAGCCAAGACCAGGGGGCTTCCTACGAGCAGTACTTC. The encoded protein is CASSQDQGASYEQYF.

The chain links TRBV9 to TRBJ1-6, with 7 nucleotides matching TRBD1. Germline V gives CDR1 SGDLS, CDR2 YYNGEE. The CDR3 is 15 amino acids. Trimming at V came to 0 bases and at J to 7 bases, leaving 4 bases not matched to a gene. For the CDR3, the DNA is TGTGCCAGCAGCGTAGGATGGGACAGCAATTCACCCCTCCACTTT. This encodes CASSVGWDSNSPLHF. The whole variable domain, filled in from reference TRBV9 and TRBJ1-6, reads DSGVTQTPKHLITATGQRVTLRCSPRSGDLSVYWYQQSLDQGLQFLIQYYNGEERAKGNILERFSAQQFPDLHSELNLSSLELGDSALYFCASSVGWDSNSPLHFGNGTRLTVT.

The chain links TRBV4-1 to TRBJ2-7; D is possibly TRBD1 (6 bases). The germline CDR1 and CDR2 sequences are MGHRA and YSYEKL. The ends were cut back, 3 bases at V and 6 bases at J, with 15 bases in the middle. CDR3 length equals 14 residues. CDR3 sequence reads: CASSHGTQGFEQYF. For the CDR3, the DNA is TGCGCCAGCAGCCACGGTACCCAGGGGTTCGAGCAGTACTTC.

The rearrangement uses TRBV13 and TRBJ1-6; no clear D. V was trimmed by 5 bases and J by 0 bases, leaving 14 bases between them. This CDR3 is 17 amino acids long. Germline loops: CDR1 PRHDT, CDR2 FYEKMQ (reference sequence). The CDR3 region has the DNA TGTGCCAGCAGCCCGCGCCGGCGGGGCTCCTATAATTCACCCCTCCACTTT. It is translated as CASSPRRRGSYNSPLHF.

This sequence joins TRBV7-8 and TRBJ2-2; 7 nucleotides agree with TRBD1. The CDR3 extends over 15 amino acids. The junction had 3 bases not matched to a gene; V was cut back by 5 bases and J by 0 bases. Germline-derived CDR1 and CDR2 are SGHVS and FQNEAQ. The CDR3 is CASSTGVTNTGELFF. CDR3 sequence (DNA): TGTGCCAGCAGCACAGGGGTGACGAACACCGGGGAGCTGTTTTTT.

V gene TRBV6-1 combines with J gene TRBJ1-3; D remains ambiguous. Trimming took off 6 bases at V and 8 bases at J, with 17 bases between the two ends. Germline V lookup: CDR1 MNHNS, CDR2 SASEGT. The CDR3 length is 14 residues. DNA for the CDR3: TGTGCCAGCAGACCACTAATAGGATGGGACACCATATATTTT. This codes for CASRPLIGWDTIYF.

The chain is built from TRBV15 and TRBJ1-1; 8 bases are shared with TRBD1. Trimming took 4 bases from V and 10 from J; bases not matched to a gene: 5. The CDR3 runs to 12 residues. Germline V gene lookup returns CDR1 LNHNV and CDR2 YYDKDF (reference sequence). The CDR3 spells CATSTYQGAAFF. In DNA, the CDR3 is TGTGCCACCAGCACTTACCAGGGGGCAGCTTTCTTT.

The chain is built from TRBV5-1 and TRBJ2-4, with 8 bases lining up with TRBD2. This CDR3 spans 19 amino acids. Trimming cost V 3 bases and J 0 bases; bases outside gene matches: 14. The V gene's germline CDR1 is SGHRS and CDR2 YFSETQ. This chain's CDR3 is CASSSGLGPTQLAKNIQYF. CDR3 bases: TGCGCCAGCAGCTCGGGACTAGGTCCCACCCAACTAGCCAAAAACATTCAGTACTTC.

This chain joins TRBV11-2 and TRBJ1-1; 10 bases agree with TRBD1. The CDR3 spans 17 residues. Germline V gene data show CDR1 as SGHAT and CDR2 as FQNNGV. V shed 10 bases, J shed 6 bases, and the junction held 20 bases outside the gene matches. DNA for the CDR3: TGTGCCACCAGGATGAGACCATGGGACAGGGGTTATCCTGAAGCTTTCTTT. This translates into CATRMRPWDRGYPEAFF.

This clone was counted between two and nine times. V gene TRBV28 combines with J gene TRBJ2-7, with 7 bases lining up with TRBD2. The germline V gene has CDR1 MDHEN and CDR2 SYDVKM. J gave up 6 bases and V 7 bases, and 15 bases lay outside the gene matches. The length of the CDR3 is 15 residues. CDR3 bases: TGTGCCAGCAAGGGACCCGGACTAGGTGTTGGCGAGCAGTACTTC. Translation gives CASKGPGLGVGEQYF. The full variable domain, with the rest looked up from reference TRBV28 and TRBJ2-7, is DVKVTQSSRYLVKRTGEKVFLECVQDMDHENMFWYRQDPGLGLRLIYFSYDVKMKEKGDIPEGYSVSREKKERFSLILESASTNQTSMYLCASKGPGLGVGEQYFGPGTRLTVT.

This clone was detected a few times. The CDR3: CASKGQGVYNEQFF. CDR3 DNA sequence: TGTGCCAGCAAGGGACAGGGGGTTTACAATGAGCAGTTCTTC. This chain connects TRBV2 to TRBJ2-1; 11 bases align to TRBD1. V trimming: 7 bases; J trimming: 4 bases; junction bases outside the gene matches: 3. From germline, CDR1 is SNHLY and CDR2 FYNNEI. The CDR3 length is 14 residues.

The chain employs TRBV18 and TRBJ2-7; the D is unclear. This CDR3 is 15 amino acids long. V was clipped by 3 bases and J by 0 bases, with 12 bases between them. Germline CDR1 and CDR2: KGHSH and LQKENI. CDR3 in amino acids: CASSPPQRYSYEQYF. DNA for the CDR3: TGTGCCAGCTCACCTCCCCAGCGATACTCCTACGAGCAGTACTTC.

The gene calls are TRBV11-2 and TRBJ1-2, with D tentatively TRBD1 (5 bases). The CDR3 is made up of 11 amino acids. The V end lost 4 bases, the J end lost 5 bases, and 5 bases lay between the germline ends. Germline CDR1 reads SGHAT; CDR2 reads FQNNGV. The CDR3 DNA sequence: TGTGCCAGCAGCTCAGGGTATGGCTACACCTTC. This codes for CASSSGYGYTF.

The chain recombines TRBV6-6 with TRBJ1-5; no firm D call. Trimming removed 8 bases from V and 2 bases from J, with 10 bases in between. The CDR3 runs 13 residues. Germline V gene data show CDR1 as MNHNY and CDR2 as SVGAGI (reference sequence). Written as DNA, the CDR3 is TGTGCCAGCGGGGAGTCGGGCAATCAGCCCCAGCATTTT. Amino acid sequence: CASGESGNQPQHF.

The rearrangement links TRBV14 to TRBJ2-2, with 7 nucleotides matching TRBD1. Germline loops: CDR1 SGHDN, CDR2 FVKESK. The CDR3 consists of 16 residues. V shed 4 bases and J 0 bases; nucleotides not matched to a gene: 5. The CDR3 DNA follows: TGTGCCAGCAGCCTAGGACAGGCGCCGAACACCGGGGAGCTGTTTTTT. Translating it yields CASSLGQAPNTGELFF. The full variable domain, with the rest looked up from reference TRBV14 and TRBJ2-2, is EAGVTQFPSHSVIEKGQTVTLRCDPISGHDNLYWYRRVMGKEIKFLLHFVKESKQDESGMPNNRFLAERTGGTYSTLKVQPAELEDSGVYFCASSLGQAPNTGELFFGEGSRLTVL.